This T cell receptor beta chain was identified in a study of control samples from healthy donors and cancer patients. Using immunoSEQ multiplex PCR, the repertoire was profiled, and TCRdb retains in-frame clones only, with some absent. The sample consists of under 450,000 clones, 80% to 95% of them appearing once. This clone showed up just a few times. Germline assignment: CDR1 SGHTA and CDR2 FQGNSA. There are 15 residues in the CDR3. V lost 7 bases to trimming and J lost 10 bases, with 20 bases between them. The sequenced sample consisted of PBMCs. The source of this sequence is a man aged 35 to 55 with head and neck cancer. The chain uses TRBV7-2 and TRBJ1-6; tentative D call: TRBD1 (6 bases). CDR3 in amino acids: CASTPDIGGGSPLHF. In DNA form, the CDR3 reads TGTGCCAGCACCCCGGACATCGGGGGGGGCTCACCCCTCCACTTT.